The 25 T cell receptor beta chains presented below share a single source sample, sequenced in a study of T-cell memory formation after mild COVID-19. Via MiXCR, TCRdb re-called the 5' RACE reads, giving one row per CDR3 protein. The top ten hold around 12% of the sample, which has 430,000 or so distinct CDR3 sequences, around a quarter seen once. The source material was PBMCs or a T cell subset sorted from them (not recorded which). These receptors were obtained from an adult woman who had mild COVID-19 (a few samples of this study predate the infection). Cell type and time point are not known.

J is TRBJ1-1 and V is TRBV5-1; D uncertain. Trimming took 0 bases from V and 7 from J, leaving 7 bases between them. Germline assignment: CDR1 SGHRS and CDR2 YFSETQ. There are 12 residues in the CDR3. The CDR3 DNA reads TGCGCCAGCAGCTTGGATGCTTATGAAGCTTTCTTT. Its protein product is CASSLDAYEAFF.

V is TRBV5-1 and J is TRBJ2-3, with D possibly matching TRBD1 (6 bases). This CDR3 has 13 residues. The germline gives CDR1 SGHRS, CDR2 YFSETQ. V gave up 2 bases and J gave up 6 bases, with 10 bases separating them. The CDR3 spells CASSFRQDDTQYF. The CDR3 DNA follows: TGCGCCAGCAGCTTTCGACAGGACGATACGCAGTATTTT.

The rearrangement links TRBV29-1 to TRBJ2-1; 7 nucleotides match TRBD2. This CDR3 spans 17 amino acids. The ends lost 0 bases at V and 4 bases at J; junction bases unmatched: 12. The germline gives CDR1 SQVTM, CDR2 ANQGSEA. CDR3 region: CSVEDLGVSGWYNEQFF. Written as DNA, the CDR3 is TGCAGCGTTGAAGATCTAGGGGTTAGCGGGTGGTACAATGAGCAGTTCTTC.

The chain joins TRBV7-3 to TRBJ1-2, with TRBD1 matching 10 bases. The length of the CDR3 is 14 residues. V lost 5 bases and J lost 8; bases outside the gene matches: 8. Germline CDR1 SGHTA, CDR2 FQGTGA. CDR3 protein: CASSVGDRGWGYTF. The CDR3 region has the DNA TGTGCCAGCAGCGTCGGGGACAGGGGTTGGGGCTACACCTTC.

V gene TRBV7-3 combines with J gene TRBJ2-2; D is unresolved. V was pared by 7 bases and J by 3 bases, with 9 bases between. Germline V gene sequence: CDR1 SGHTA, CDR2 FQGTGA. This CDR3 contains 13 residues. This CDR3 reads CASKNFDTGELFF. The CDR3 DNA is TGTGCCAGCAAGAACTTCGACACCGGGGAGCTGTTTTTT.

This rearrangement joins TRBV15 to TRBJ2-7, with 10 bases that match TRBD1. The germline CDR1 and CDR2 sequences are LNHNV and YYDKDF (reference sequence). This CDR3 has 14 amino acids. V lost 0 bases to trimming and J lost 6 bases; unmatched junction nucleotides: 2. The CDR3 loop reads CATSREGQGSEQYF. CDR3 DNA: TGTGCCACCAGCAGAGAGGGACAGGGGTCCGAGCAGTACTTC.

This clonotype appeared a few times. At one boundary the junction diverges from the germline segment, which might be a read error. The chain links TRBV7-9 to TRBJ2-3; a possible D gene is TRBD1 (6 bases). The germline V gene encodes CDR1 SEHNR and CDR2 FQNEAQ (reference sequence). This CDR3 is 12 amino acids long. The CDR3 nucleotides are TGTGCCCGCAGGGGTAGCACAGATACGCAGTATTTT. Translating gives CARRGSTDTQYF.

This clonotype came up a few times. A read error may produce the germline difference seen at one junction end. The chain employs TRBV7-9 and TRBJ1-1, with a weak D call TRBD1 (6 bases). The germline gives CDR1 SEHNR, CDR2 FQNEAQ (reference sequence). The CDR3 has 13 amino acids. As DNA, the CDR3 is TGTGCCAGCCGCTTAGCGCAGGGGACTGAAGCTTTCTTT. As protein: CASRLAQGTEAFF.

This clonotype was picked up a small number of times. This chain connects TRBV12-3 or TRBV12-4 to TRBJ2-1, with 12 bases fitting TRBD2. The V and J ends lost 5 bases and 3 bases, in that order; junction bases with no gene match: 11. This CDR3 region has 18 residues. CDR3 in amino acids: CASSRLAGAVGGYNEQFF. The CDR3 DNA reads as TGTGCCAGCAGTCGACTAGCGGGAGCCGTAGGAGGCTACAATGAGCAGTTCTTC.

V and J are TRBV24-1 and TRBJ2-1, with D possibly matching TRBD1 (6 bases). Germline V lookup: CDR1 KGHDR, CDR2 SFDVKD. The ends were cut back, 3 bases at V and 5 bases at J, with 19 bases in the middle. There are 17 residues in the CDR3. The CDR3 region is CATSDPLRGRGDNEQFF. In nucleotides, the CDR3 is TGTGCCACCAGTGATCCCTTAAGGGGGAGAGGCGACAATGAGCAGTTCTTC.

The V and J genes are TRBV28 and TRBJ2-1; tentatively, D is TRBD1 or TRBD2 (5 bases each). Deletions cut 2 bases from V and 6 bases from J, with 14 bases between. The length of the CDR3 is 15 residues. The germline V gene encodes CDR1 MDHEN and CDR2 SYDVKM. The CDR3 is CASSLPITGGNEQFF. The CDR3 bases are TGTGCCAGCAGTTTACCTATAACAGGAGGCAATGAGCAGTTCTTC.

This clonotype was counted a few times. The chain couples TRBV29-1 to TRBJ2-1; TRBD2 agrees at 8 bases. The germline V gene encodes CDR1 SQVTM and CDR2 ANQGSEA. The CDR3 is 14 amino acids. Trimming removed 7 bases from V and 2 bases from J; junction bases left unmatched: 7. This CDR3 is CSEGPGGPYNEQFF. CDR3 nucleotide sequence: TGCAGCGAGGGGCCGGGAGGGCCCTACAATGAGCAGTTCTTC.

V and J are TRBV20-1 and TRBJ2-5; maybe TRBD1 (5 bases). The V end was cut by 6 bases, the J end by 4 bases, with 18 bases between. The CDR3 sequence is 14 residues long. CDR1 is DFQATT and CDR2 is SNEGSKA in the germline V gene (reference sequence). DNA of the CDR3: TGCAGTGCCCGCGACCCCAGGGAAGCAGAGACCCAGTACTTC. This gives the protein CSARDPREAETQYF.

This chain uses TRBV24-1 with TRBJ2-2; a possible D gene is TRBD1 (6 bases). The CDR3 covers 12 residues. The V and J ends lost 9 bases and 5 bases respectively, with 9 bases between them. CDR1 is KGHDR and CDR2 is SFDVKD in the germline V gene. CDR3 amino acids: CATSTGTGELFF. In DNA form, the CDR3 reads TGTGCCACCTCTACAGGGACCGGGGAGCTGTTTTTT.

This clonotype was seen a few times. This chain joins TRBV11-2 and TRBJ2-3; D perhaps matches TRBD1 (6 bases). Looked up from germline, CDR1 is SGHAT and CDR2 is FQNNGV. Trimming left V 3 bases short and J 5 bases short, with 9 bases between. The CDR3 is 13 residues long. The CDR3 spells CASSFTGRDTQYF. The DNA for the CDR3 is TGTGCCAGCAGCTTCACAGGGCGAGATACGCAGTATTTT.

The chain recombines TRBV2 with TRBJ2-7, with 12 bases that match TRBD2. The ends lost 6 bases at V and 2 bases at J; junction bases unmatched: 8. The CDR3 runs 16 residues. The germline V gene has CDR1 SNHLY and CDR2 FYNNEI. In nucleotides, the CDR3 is TGTGCCAGCAGGGAGGGACTAGCGGGCGTAGCCTACGAGCAGTACTTC. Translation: CASREGLAGVAYEQYF.

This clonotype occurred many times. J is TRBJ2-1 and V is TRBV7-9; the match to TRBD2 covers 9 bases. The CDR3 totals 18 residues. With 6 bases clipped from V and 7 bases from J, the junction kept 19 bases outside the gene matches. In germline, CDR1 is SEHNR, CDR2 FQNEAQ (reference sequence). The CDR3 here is CASSFPGRLAGVRNEQFF. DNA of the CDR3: TGTGCCAGCAGTTTCCCCGGGCGCTTAGCGGGAGTACGTAATGAGCAGTTCTTC.

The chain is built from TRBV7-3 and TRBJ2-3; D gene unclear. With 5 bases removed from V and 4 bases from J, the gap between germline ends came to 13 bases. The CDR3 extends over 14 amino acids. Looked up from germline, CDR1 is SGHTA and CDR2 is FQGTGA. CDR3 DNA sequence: TGTGCCAGCAGCACACGCTCGCCGGCAGATACGCAGTATTTT. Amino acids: CASSTRSPADTQYF. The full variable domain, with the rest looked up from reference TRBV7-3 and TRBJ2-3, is GAGVSQTPSNKVTEKGKYVELRCDPISGHTALYWYRQSLGQGPEFLIYFQGTGAADDSGLPNDRFFAVRPEGSVSTLKIQRTERGDSAVYLCASSTRSPADTQYFGPGTRLTVL.

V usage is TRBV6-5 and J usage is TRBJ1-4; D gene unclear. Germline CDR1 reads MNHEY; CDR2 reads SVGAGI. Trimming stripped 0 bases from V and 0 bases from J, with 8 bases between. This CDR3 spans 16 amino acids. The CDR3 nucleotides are TGTGCCAGCAGTTACTCTCGACGGTCAACTAATGAAAAACTGTTTTTT. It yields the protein CASSYSRRSTNEKLFF.

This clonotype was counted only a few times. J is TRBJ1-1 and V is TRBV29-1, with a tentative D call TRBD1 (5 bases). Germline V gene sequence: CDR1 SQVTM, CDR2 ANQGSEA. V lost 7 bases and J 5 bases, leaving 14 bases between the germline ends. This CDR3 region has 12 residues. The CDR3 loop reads CSADLGGTEAFF. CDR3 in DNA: TGCAGCGCCGACCTTGGGGGAACTGAAGCTTTCTTT.

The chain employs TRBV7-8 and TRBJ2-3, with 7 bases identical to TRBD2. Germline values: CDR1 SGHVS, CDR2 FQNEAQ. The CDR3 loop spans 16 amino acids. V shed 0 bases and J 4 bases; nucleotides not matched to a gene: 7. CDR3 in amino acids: CASSLARGRAADTQYF. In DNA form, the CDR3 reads TGTGCCAGCAGCTTAGCCCGTGGGAGGGCCGCAGATACGCAGTATTTT.

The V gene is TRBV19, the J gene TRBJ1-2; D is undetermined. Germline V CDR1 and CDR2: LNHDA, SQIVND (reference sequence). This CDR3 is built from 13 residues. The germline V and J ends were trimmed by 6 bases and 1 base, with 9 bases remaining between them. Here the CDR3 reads CASREESNYGYTF. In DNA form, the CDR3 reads TGTGCCAGTAGGGAGGAGAGTAACTATGGCTACACCTTC.

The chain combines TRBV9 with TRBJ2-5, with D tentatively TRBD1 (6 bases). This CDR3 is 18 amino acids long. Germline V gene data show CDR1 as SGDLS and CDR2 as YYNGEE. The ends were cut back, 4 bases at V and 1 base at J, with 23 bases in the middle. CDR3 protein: CASSPLSPVGTFQETQYF. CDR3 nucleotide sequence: TGTGCCAGCAGCCCACTGAGCCCCGTGGGGACATTCCAAGAGACCCAGTACTTC.

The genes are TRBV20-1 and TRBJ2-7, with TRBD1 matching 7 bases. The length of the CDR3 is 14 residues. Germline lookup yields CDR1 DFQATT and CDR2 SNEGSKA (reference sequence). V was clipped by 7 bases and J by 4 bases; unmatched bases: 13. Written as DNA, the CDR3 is TGCAGTGTCCCGATCAGGGGGAACTCATACGAGCAGTACTTC. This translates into CSVPIRGNSYEQYF.

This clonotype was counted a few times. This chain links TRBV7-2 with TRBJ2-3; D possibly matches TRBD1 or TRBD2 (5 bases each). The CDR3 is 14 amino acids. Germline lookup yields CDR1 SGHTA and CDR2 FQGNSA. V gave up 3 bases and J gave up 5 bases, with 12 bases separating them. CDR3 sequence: CASSFDFGGDTQYF. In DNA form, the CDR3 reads TGTGCCAGCAGCTTTGACTTTGGGGGAGATACGCAGTATTTT.